These 2 T cell receptor beta chains share one sample of origin, sequenced in a study of blood T cell repertoires in COVID-19. Sequencing was performed with immunoSEQ multiplex PCR; in TCRdb, only in-frame clones are kept and a portion is missing. The data contain about 110,000 clones, 70% to 75% of them singletons. What was sequenced was peripheral blood. These receptors originate from a human donor with acute or convalescent COVID-19. The donor label of this sample is uncertain.

The rearrangement joins TRBV6-1 to TRBJ2-7; 8 bases align to TRBD1. Losses at the gene ends were 6 bases for V and 5 bases for J; bases not matched to a gene: 9. Germline CDR1 is MNHNS and CDR2 is SASEGT. CDR3 length: 14 residues. The CDR3 spells CASRTGTGSHEQYV. DNA of the CDR3: TGTGCCAGCAGAACGGGGACAGGTAGCCACGAGCAGTACGTC.

This chain links TRBV14 with TRBJ1-2; 9 nucleotides align to TRBD1. In germline, CDR1 is SGHDN, CDR2 FVKESK. The CDR3 is made up of 14 amino acids. J gave up 4 bases and V 2 bases, and 2 bases lay outside the gene matches. DNA of the CDR3: TGTGCCAGCAGCCAAACAGGGGGCGTCTATGGCTACACCTTC. Translation gives CASSQTGGVYGYTF.